This passage covers 19 T cell receptor beta chains from one sample sequenced in a study of blood T cell repertoires in COVID-19. The repertoire was sequenced with immunoSEQ multiplex PCR; TCRdb's copy has only in-frame clones and lacks some. The table shows about 97,000 clones, with over 70% occurring only once. What was sequenced was peripheral blood. These receptors were collected from a man aged 60 to 75 with acute or convalescent COVID-19.

The chain has TRBV9 and TRBJ1-1, with TRBD1 as a possible D gene (6 bases). This CDR3 region has 15 residues. Trimming removed 3 bases at V and 3 bases at J, with 15 bases between. From germline, CDR1 is SGDLS and CDR2 YYNGEE. The CDR3 spells CASSGTGTVDTEAFF. The CDR3 DNA reads TGTGCCAGCAGCGGAACAGGGACGGTGGACACTGAAGCTTTCTTT.

The chain employs TRBV2 and TRBJ1-5, with a tentative D call TRBD1 (5 bases). V was shortened by 1 base and J by 2 bases, with 15 bases between the two germline ends. Germline CDR1 and CDR2: SNHLY and FYNNEI. The CDR3 is 17 residues long. In DNA, the CDR3 is TGTGCCAGCAGTGAAGATCTGGGGGGGTTACGCAATCAGCCCCAGCATTTT. Translation gives CASSEDLGGLRNQPQHF.

The rearrangement joins TRBV4-1 to TRBJ1-1; D is ambiguous. The CDR3 is 17 residues long. Trimming pared 0 bases from V and 9 bases from J, leaving 23 bases between. In germline, CDR1 is MGHRA, CDR2 YSYEKL. CDR3 region: CASSQEVGGNTIRKAFF. CDR3 bases: TGCGCCAGCAGCCAAGAAGTCGGAGGGAACACTATACGGAAAGCTTTCTTT.

The rearrangement uses TRBV10-2 and TRBJ2-3; weak D call: TRBD2 (6 bases). CDR1 and CDR2 from the germline V gene are WSHSY and SAAADI. This CDR3 has 13 residues. V lost 0 bases, J lost 9 bases, and 10 bases lay in between. This CDR3 is CASSESQRVTQYF. The CDR3 nucleotides are TGCGCCAGCAGTGAGTCCCAGCGGGTAACGCAGTATTTT.

J is TRBJ2-7 and V is TRBV28, with 10 nucleotides matching TRBD1. Germline-derived CDR1 and CDR2 are MDHEN and SYDVKM. CDR3 length equals 14 residues. Trimming took 5 bases from V and 4 from J; bases not matched to a gene: 5. CDR3 bases: TGTGCCAGCAGTCTGACAGGGGGCCATTACGAGCAGTACTTC. Amino acid sequence: CASSLTGGHYEQYF.

The chain carries TRBV6-5 and TRBJ2-1; perhaps TRBD1 as D (6 bases). Between the trimmed V and J ends, which lost 6 bases and 0 bases, there was a span of 12 bases. The CDR3 sequence is 15 residues long. The germline CDR1 and CDR2 sequences are MNHEY and SVGAGI. CDR3 region: CASSLTGSSYNEQFF. CDR3 nucleotide sequence: TGTGCCAGCAGCCTAACAGGGAGCTCCTACAATGAGCAGTTCTTC.

The rearrangement uses TRBV4-3 and TRBJ2-3; 11 bases are shared with TRBD1. This CDR3 spans 15 amino acids. V lost 4 bases, J lost 5 bases, and 5 bases stayed unmatched. Germline V gene sequence: CDR1 LGHNA, CDR2 YSLEER. Here the CDR3 reads CASSRGGQGGDTQYF. DNA for the CDR3: TGCGCCAGCAGCCGAGGGGGACAGGGGGGAGATACGCAGTATTTT.

V usage is TRBV7-9 and J usage is TRBJ2-1; the match to TRBD1 covers 8 bases. The CDR3 consists of 13 residues. CDR1 is SEHNR, CDR2 FQNEAQ, per germline (reference sequence). V gave up 9 bases and J gave up 3 bases; unmatched junction bases: 4. The CDR3 DNA reads as TGTGCCAGAGCCGGGACAGGCTACAATGAGCAGTTCTTC. It encodes CARAGTGYNEQFF.

V gene TRBV27 combines with J gene TRBJ2-3; D might be TRBD2 (5 bases). V was clipped by 5 bases and J by 1 base, with 13 bases between them. This CDR3 has 15 residues. Germline V gives CDR1 MNHEY, CDR2 SMNVEV (reference sequence). CDR3 sequence (DNA): TGTGCCAGCAGTCCCCGGGGAGCGGGCACAGATACGCAGTATTTT. Its translation: CASSPRGAGTDTQYF.

The V and J genes are TRBV19 and TRBJ2-7; D remains ambiguous. Between the trimmed V and J ends, which lost 3 bases and 2 bases, there was a span of 11 bases. The CDR3 contains 14 residues. Per germline, CDR1 LNHDA and CDR2 SQIVND (reference sequence). CDR3 sequence: CASSIRVSPYEQYF. The CDR3 nucleotides are TGTGCCAGTAGTATTCGGGTTAGCCCCTACGAGCAGTACTTC.

In DNA form, the CDR3 reads TGCGCCAGCAGCAGCCTGCGGGGGGGCGTCTACGAGCAGTACTTC. This codes for CASSSLRGGVYEQYF. This chain joins TRBV5-1 and TRBJ2-7, with 9 nucleotides matching TRBD2. The germline V gene encodes CDR1 SGHRS and CDR2 YFSETQ. Unmatched junction bases numbered 8, after V lost 4 bases and J lost 3 bases. This CDR3 is built from 15 residues.

The V gene is TRBV24-1, the J gene TRBJ1-5, with 8 bases aligning to TRBD1. Germline V CDR1 and CDR2: KGHDR, SFDVKD. The CDR3 length is 20 residues. V gave up 4 bases and J gave up 1 base; unmatched junction bases: 17. CDR3 residues: CATSDHPGQARLRSNQPQHF. The CDR3 DNA sequence: TGTGCCACCAGTGACCACCCGGGACAGGCCCGTCTAAGAAGCAATCAGCCCCAGCATTTT.

The chain combines TRBV11-2 with TRBJ2-7, with D perhaps TRBD1 (7 bases). CDR1 SGHAT and CDR2 FQNNGV come from the germline V gene. The CDR3 runs to 15 residues. Trimming removed 5 bases from V and 3 bases from J, with 17 bases in between. The CDR3, as DNA: TGTGCCAGCAGCAAGGGGCAGGGGGGAGTCTACGAGCAGTACTTC. Translated: CASSKGQGGVYEQYF.

The chain links TRBV7-9 to TRBJ2-5; a weak D match, TRBD2 (6 bases). Between the trimmed V and J ends, which lost 5 bases and 1 base, there was a span of 17 bases. The CDR3 consists of 16 residues. Germline V gene sequence: CDR1 SEHNR, CDR2 FQNEAQ (reference sequence). The CDR3 loop is CASSPQAGSPQETQYF. In DNA, the CDR3 is TGTGCCAGCAGCCCCCAGGCGGGGTCCCCCCAAGAGACCCAGTACTTC.

The CDR3 is CASSLGTSVGETQYF. The CDR3 DNA follows: TGTGCCAGTAGTCTCGGGACTAGCGTAGGAGAGACCCAGTACTTC. The J gene is TRBJ2-5, the V gene TRBV19; 10 bases are a match to TRBD2. The CDR3 length is 15 residues. V dropped 5 bases and J dropped 4; count of bases not matched to a gene: 7. Germline loops: CDR1 LNHDA, CDR2 SQIVND (reference sequence).

The chain employs TRBV10-1 and TRBJ1-5; the D is unclear. Germline CDR1 WNHNN, CDR2 SYGVQD (reference sequence). The CDR3 sequence is 13 residues long. The V end was cut by 3 bases, the J end by 5 bases, with 8 bases between. The CDR3 DNA sequence: TGCGCCAGCAGTGAAAATCGGGATCAGCCCCAGCATTTT. Its protein is CASSENRDQPQHF.

The chain links TRBV12-5 to TRBJ1-2, with D perhaps TRBD1 (5 bases). Germline V lookup: CDR1 LGHNT, CDR2 FRNRAP. V was trimmed by 8 bases and J by 4 bases, leaving 11 bases between them. CDR3 length: 12 amino acids. Written as DNA, the CDR3 is TGTGCTAGTACGGGGGTTAGCTATGGCTACACCTTC. This sequence encodes CASTGVSYGYTF.

CDR3 nucleotides: TGTGCCAGCAGCGGGGCCGGGGAGACCCAGTACTTC. It translates to CASSGAGETQYF. The J gene is TRBJ2-5, the V gene TRBV7-6; D is possibly TRBD1 (5 bases). Per germline, CDR1 SGHVS and CDR2 FNYEAQ. V was trimmed by 5 bases and J by 5 bases, leaving 9 bases between them. The CDR3 runs 12 residues.

The chain combines TRBV18 with TRBJ2-7, with D tentatively TRBD1 (5 bases). V was cut by 1 base and J by 2 bases, with 9 bases left in between. The germline gives CDR1 KGHSH, CDR2 LQKENI. The CDR3 runs to 14 residues. The CDR3 DNA follows: TGTGCCAGCTCACCACTATCAGGGACCTACGAGCAGTACTTC. It is translated as CASSPLSGTYEQYF. Variable domain in full (rest from reference TRBV18 and TRBJ2-7): NAGVMQNPRHLVRRRGQEARLRCSPMKGHSHVYWYRQLPEEGLKFMVYLQKENIIDESGMPKERFSAEFPKEGPSILRIQQVVRGDSAAYFCASSPLSGTYEQYFGPGTRLTVT.